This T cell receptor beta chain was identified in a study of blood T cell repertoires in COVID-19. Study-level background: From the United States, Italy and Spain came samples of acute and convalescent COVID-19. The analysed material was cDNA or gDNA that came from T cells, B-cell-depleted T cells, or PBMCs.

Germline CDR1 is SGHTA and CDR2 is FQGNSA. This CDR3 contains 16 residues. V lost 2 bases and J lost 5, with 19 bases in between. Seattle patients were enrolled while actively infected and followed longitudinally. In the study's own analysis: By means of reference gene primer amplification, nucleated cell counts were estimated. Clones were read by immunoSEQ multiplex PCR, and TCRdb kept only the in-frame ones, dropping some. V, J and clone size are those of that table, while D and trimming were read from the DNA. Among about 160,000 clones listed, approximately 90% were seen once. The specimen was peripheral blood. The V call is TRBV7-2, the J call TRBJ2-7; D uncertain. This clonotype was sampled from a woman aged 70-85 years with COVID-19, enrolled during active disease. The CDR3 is CASSLRPSGNGDEQYF. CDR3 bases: TGTGCCAGCAGCTTAAGGCCGTCAGGAAATGGCGACGAGCAGTACTTC.